This TCR beta chain appears in the sequencing data of a study of neurological immune-mediated disorders. Overall study results and limits: No expanded-clone CDR3 amino acid sequence recurred across subjects, suggesting private TCR-beta repertoires. Multiple sclerosis, the disease with the least TCR clonal expansion, fell below healthy controls, whereas HTLV-1-associated myelopathy showed the most.

Trimming took 7 bases from V and 5 from J; bases not matched to a gene: 6. This CDR3 spans 13 amino acids. Germline assignment: CDR1 SQVTM and CDR2 ANQGSEA. Time point: longitudinal time-point 2. From 15-18 subjects, each sequencing run yielded over 160 million TCR-beta sequences. TCRdb re-analysed the 5' RACE reads in MiXCR, keeping a single row per CDR3 protein. Of some 87,000 distinct CDR3 sequences in the sample, 5.8% were seen once. This clonotype came up many times. The antigen is undetermined. The clonotype originates from a woman aged 55-75 years with multiple sclerosis. The specimen sequenced was PBMCs. This chain uses TRBV29-1 with TRBJ2-7; 12 bases map to TRBD1. The CDR3 here is CSAQGQGANEQYF. The CDR3 region has the DNA TGCAGCGCTCAGGGACAGGGGGCCAACGAGCAGTACTTC.